Below, one TCR beta chain is given with its context. Germline values: CDR1 LNHDA, CDR2 SQIVND (reference sequence). Trimming took off 1 base at V and 0 bases at J, with 7 bases between the two ends. The CDR3 totals 14 residues. The sample belongs to a study of blood T cell repertoires in COVID-19. Study-level background: The United States, Italy and Spain provided the acute and convalescent COVID-19 samples. From T cells, B-cell-depleted T cells, or PBMCs came the material, which was cDNA or gDNA.

Authors' methods: Reference gene primer amplification yielded estimated nucleated cell counts. The data were produced by immunoSEQ multiplex PCR, yet TCRdb's version contains in-frame clones alone and is incomplete. D and trimming were read from the DNA, whereas the V and J calls and clone size are those reported in that table. This table holds roughly 190,000 clones, approximately 90% found once. The sequencing sample was made of peripheral blood. The chain combines TRBV19 with TRBJ2-7, with D perhaps matching TRBD1 (6 bases). The source of this sequence is a man aged 35-49 years with active or convalescent COVID-19. The CDR3 spells CASSIVGHSYEQYF. The CDR3 nucleotides are TGTGCCAGTAGTATAGTGGGACACTCCTACGAGCAGTACTTC.